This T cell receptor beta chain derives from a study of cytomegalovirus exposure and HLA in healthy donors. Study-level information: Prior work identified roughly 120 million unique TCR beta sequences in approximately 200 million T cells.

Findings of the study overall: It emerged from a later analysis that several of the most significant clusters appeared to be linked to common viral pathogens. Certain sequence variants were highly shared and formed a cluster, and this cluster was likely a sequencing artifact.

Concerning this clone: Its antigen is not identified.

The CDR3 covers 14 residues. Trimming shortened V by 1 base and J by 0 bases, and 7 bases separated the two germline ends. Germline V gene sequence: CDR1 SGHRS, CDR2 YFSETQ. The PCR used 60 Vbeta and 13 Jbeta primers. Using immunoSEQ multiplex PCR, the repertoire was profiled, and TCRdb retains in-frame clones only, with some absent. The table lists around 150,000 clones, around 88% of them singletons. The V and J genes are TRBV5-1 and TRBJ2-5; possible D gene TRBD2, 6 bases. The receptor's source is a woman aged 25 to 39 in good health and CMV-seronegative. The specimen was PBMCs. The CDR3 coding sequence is TGCGCCAGCAGCTTGAGGGAGGACCAAGAGACCCAGTACTTC. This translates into CASSLREDQETQYF.